The T cell receptor (beta chain) under discussion was sequenced for a study of cytomegalovirus exposure and HLA in healthy donors. Study-level background: Samples from HLA-typed donors yielded about 80 million unique TCRs in an early data release.

Both 60 Vbeta primers and 13 Jbeta primers went into the PCR. TCRdb's table, derived via immunoSEQ multiplex PCR, lists solely in-frame clones and lacks some. The sample carries some 180,000 clones, approximately 85% recorded once. General study findings and limits: Differences between HLA loci emerged in a later analysis of TCR association rates, with DRB1 most and HLA-C fewest.

Points on this clone: Its antigen is not known.

The CDR3 contains 15 residues. Germline V gives CDR1 SGHTA, CDR2 FQGNSA. The V end lost 1 base, the J end lost 3 bases, and 12 bases lay between the germline ends. The rearrangement uses TRBV7-2 and TRBJ2-5, with a possible D match to TRBD2 (5 bases). The specimen sequenced was PBMCs. This receptor was taken from a woman aged 45-65 years in good health and CMV-seronegative. The CDR3 bases are TGTGCCAGCAGCTTAGGGTCTACTAGAAAAGAGACCCAGTACTTC. Translating gives CASSLGSTRKETQYF.